This TCR beta chain is drawn from a study of early T cells in non-severe SARS-CoV-2 infection. Using its own MiXCR run on the 5' RACE reads, TCRdb lists one record per CDR3 protein. This sample has under 95,000 distinct CDR3 sequences, with about 16% found just once. Sequenced input: whole blood. The TCR was taken from an adult who was a healthcare worker with PCR-confirmed SARS-CoV-2 infection or an uninfected control (not recorded which).

As DNA, the CDR3 is TGTGCCAGCAGGAGGGGGGATAGCTCCTACGAGCAGTACTTC. Translating gives CASRRGDSSYEQYF. This sequence joins TRBV6-1 and TRBJ2-7; D may correspond to TRBD1 or TRBD2 (6 bases each). Trimming stripped 6 bases from V and 0 bases from J, with 12 bases between. The CDR3 sequence is 14 residues long. Germline V gene lookup returns CDR1 MNHNS and CDR2 SASEGT.